Shown below are 28 T cell receptor beta chains from a single sample sequenced in a study of T cell clones after liver transplantation (dated by TCRdb to between 2018 and 2020). Library method: the immunoSEQ multiplex PCR assay. TCRdb stores this immuneACCESS table with in-frame sequences only. Part of the clones is absent; in the studies checked, under half of the shortfall reflects unresolved V genes, and no reason is known for the rest. Within this sample are 20,000 or so clones, with approximately 95% of them counted one time only. 20% to 30% of the sample is in the top ten clones. This specimen consisted of CD8+ T cells from blood, obtained less than 27 months after liver transplant. The receptors shown here come from a human patient who received a liver transplant. Following a transplant, some T lymphocytes may have been derived from the graft donor.

For the CDR3, the DNA is TGTGCCAGCAGCTTGGTCGGGACAGGGCACAATGAGCAGTTCTTC. Its protein product is CASSLVGTGHNEQFF. The chain has TRBV5-4 and TRBJ2-1; 9 nucleotides agree with TRBD1. CDR3 length: 15 residues. The J segment lost 5 bases and the V segment lost 0 bases, leaving 3 bases of the junction unmatched. Germline-derived CDR1 and CDR2 are SGHNT and YYREEE (reference sequence).

This clone has just one count. The rearrangement uses TRBV27 and TRBJ2-7; D remains unclear. CDR1 is MNHEY and CDR2 is SMNVEV in the germline V gene (reference sequence). The CDR3 totals 13 residues. The ends were cut back, 3 bases at V and 2 bases at J, with 8 bases in the middle. The CDR3 coding sequence is TGTGCCAGCAGTTTGAGACTTACCTACGAGCAGTACTTC. Its translation: CASSLRLTYEQYF.

The gene calls are TRBV4-1 and TRBJ2-7; 8 nucleotides match TRBD1. From germline, CDR1 is MGHRA and CDR2 YSYEKL. The CDR3 has 13 amino acids. V dropped 6 bases and J dropped 2; count of bases not matched to a gene: 3. This CDR3 is CASRQTGAYEQYF. The CDR3 DNA is TGCGCCAGCAGGCAGACAGGGGCCTACGAGCAGTACTTC.

This clone was recorded a few times. This specimen includes other DNA sequences encoding the same CDR3. This rearrangement joins TRBV28 to TRBJ2-2; TRBD1 matches at 7 bases. The CDR3 contains 13 residues. Per the germline V gene, CDR1 is MDHEN and CDR2 is SYDVKM. J lost 4 bases, V lost 4 bases, and 0 bases had no gene match. The CDR3, as DNA: TGTGCCAGCAGTTACAGGGGCACCGGGGAGCTGTTTTTT. It codes for CASSYRGTGELFF.

The chain employs TRBV27 and TRBJ1-1; 7 nucleotides agree with TRBD1. In germline, CDR1 is MNHEY, CDR2 SMNVEV (reference sequence). V lost 5 bases, J lost 3 bases, and 3 bases stayed unmatched. The CDR3 length is 13 residues. The CDR3 nucleotides are TGTGCCAGCAGTCTGGGACAGTACACTGAAGCTTTCTTT. This sequence encodes CASSLGQYTEAFF.

V usage is TRBV7-9 and J usage is TRBJ1-5; D uncertain. The CDR3 contains 13 residues. Germline CDR1 is SEHNR and CDR2 is FQNEAQ (reference sequence). Trimming removed 5 bases at V and 7 bases at J, with 12 bases between. The CDR3 here is CASSPTLGQPQHF. For the CDR3, the DNA is TGTGCCAGCAGCCCGACACTAGGACAGCCCCAGCATTTT.

The rearrangement uses TRBV4-3 and TRBJ1-2; 9 bases map to TRBD1. Germline V CDR1 and CDR2: LGHNA, YSLEER. The length of the CDR3 is 14 residues. Trimming took 5 bases from V and 4 from J; bases not matched to a gene: 5. The CDR3 DNA reads TGCGCCAGCAGCGAACAGGGGGCTTTCTATGGCTACACCTTC. Translation gives CASSEQGAFYGYTF.

About this clone: One end of the junction fails to match germline, which may point to a read error. The rearrangement uses TRBV6-5 and TRBJ2-3; no reliable D call. The CDR3 length is 11 residues. Germline V gives CDR1 MNHEY, CDR2 SVGAGI. The CDR3 coding sequence is TGTGCCAGCAGTTACGGGCATAATGCGGTTTTT. Translation gives CASSYGHNAVF.

CDR3 in amino acids: CASSPGLEETQYF. As DNA, the CDR3 is TGTGCCAGCAGTCCGGGACTGGAAGAGACCCAGTACTTC. The chain uses TRBV27 and TRBJ2-5; D may be TRBD2 (6 bases). This CDR3 contains 13 residues. CDR1 and CDR2 (germline): MNHEY, SMNVEV (reference sequence). Trimming pared 5 bases from V and 3 bases from J, leaving 10 bases between.

As regards this clone: Other DNA sequences in the same sample also yield this CDR3. The V gene is TRBV28, the J gene TRBJ2-3; D unclear. V was shortened by 6 bases and J by 3 bases, with 7 bases between the two germline ends. The CDR3 is 12 amino acids. Germline values: CDR1 MDHEN, CDR2 SYDVKM. CDR3 sequence (DNA): TGTGCCAGCAGCCTTCGGACAGATACGCAGTATTTT. This sequence encodes CASSLRTDTQYF.

The chain combines TRBV11-2 with TRBJ2-1; the D is unclear. Trimming took off 2 bases at V and 0 bases at J, with 11 bases between the two ends. The CDR3 covers 16 residues. Germline CDR1 and CDR2: SGHAT and FQNNGV. The CDR3 reads CASSLSARSSYNEQFF. In DNA form, the CDR3 reads TGTGCCAGCAGCTTAAGCGCCAGGAGCTCCTACAATGAGCAGTTCTTC.

The chain is built from TRBV6-5 and TRBJ2-5; TRBD1 matches 8 bases. The J call may not be correct, given that the DNA end is closer to TRBJ2-7. This CDR3 is built from 12 residues. CDR1 MNHEY and CDR2 SVGAGI come from the germline V gene. The CDR3 protein is CASRHRGYEQYF. CDR3 nucleotides: TGTGCCAGCAGACACAGGGGGTACGAGCAGTACTTC.

The J gene is TRBJ2-7, the V gene TRBV28; D is undetermined. The ends were cut back, 2 bases at V and 3 bases at J, with 8 bases in the middle. The CDR3 loop spans 13 amino acids. Per germline, CDR1 MDHEN and CDR2 SYDVKM. In nucleotides, the CDR3 is TGTGCCAGCAGTTTAGGCCCTCTCTACGAGCAGTACTTC. Its translation: CASSLGPLYEQYF.

This chain connects TRBV7-9 to TRBJ2-3, with a weak D call TRBD2 (5 bases). Germline CDR1 SEHNR, CDR2 FQNEAQ (reference sequence). The CDR3 is 17 amino acids. Trimming cost V 5 bases and J 3 bases, with 21 bases left between them. CDR3 nucleotide sequence: TGTGCCAGCAGCGGGAGCGTTAAACCCTCGGGAACAGATACGCAGTATTTT. Amino acid sequence: CASSGSVKPSGTDTQYF.

The rearrangement links TRBV27 to TRBJ2-2; maybe TRBD1 (6 bases). CDR3 length equals 15 residues. The germline V gene encodes CDR1 MNHEY and CDR2 SMNVEV (reference sequence). Trimming stripped 1 base from V and 7 bases from J, with 13 bases between. The CDR3 bases are TGTGCCAGCAGTTTATTCCCCAGACAGGACGGGGAGCTGTTTTTT. Protein sequence: CASSLFPRQDGELFF.

This chain joins TRBV7-2 and TRBJ2-1, with no clear D. The germline V and J ends were trimmed by 9 bases and 0 bases, with 12 bases remaining between them. Germline CDR1 SGHTA, CDR2 FQGNSA. This CDR3 is 14 amino acids long. The CDR3 protein is CASTSSGSYNEQFF. The DNA for the CDR3 is TGTGCCAGTACCTCATCGGGCTCCTACAATGAGCAGTTCTTC.

V and J are TRBV11-2 and TRBJ1-1, with unresolved D. CDR1 is SGHAT, CDR2 FQNNGV, per germline. The CDR3 extends over 17 amino acids. Trimming stripped 4 bases from V and 0 bases from J, with 18 bases between. The CDR3 DNA reads TGTGCCAGCAGCTCGCTCGATGAGGTAGGCCTGAACACTGAAGCTTTCTTT. As protein: CASSSLDEVGLNTEAFF.

The V gene is TRBV7-5, the J gene TRBJ2-7. TRBV7-5 is a pseudogene segment. This CDR3 is built from 12 residues. The CDR3 here is CVRRLDECEQYF. The CDR3, as DNA: TGTGTCAGAAGACTGGATGAGTGCGAGCAGTACTTC.

This clone appeared once. The chain uses TRBV10-3 and TRBJ2-3; 9 bases are a match to TRBD2. Germline-derived CDR1 and CDR2 are ENHRY and SYGVKD. The junction had 3 bases not matched to a gene; V was cut back by 5 bases and J by 3 bases. The CDR3 length is 14 residues. CDR3 sequence reads: CAISRTSETDTQYF. In nucleotides, the CDR3 is TGTGCCATCAGTCGGACTAGCGAGACAGATACGCAGTATTTT.

The chain joins TRBV28 to TRBJ2-5, with D tentatively TRBD1 (6 bases). V lost 4 bases and J lost 11, with 11 bases in between. Germline V gene lookup returns CDR1 MDHEN and CDR2 SYDVKM. The CDR3 contains 11 residues. The CDR3 DNA follows: TGTGCCAGCAGTTCCCGGACAGAGCAGTACTTC. Its protein product is CASSSRTEQYF.

The chain carries TRBV4-1 and TRBJ2-7; D unresolved. Germline V gene sequence: CDR1 MGHRA, CDR2 YSYEKL. Deletions cut 0 bases from V and 3 bases from J, with 6 bases between. This CDR3 comprises 13 residues. This CDR3 reads CASSQEAFYEQYF. The CDR3 coding sequence is TGCGCCAGCAGCCAAGAGGCCTTCTACGAGCAGTACTTC.

The gene calls are TRBV27 and TRBJ2-3, with TRBD2 identical over 9 bases. This CDR3 has 15 residues. Germline loops: CDR1 MNHEY, CDR2 SMNVEV (reference sequence). After removal of 1 base from V and 4 bases from J, the junction contained 3 bases not matched to a gene. The CDR3 sequence is CASSLLAGVADTQYF. CDR3 DNA sequence: TGTGCCAGCAGTTTATTAGCGGGAGTTGCAGATACGCAGTATTTT.

The table lists this clone with a count of one. V usage is TRBV27 and J usage is TRBJ2-1; TRBD2 agrees at 7 bases. V trimming: 8 bases; J trimming: 3 bases; junction bases outside the gene matches: 10. There are 15 residues in the CDR3. Germline V gives CDR1 MNHEY, CDR2 SMNVEV (reference sequence). The CDR3 DNA reads as TGTGCCAGCTCCCCCACGGGAGGCTTCTACAATGAGCAGTTCTTC. It yields the protein CASSPTGGFYNEQFF.

J is TRBJ2-7 and V is TRBV11-2; possibly TRBD1 for D (6 bases). Per germline, CDR1 SGHAT and CDR2 FQNNGV. V was cut by 3 bases and J by 4 bases, with 16 bases left in between. The CDR3 runs 15 residues. Here the CDR3 DNA reads TGTGCCAGCAGCTTCGCTACAGGGTCGGGGTACGAGCAGTACTTC. As protein: CASSFATGSGYEQYF.

V and J are TRBV10-3 and TRBJ2-1; 7 nucleotides line up with TRBD2. CDR3 size: 13 residues. The germline V gene encodes CDR1 ENHRY and CDR2 SYGVKD. The trim removed 2 bases at V and 10 bases at J, leaving 5 bases unmatched. The CDR3 DNA reads TGTGCCATCAGTGAGGGCGGACTAGTAGAGCAGTTCTTC. It translates to CAISEGGLVEQFF.

This clone is a singleton in its sample. The chain couples TRBV6-1 to TRBJ2-1; no firm D call. The V gene lost 3 bases and the J gene lost 1 base, with 13 bases spanning the gap. CDR1 and CDR2 (germline): MNHNS, SASEGT. This CDR3 contains 16 residues. CDR3 protein: CASSEGSPLSYNEQFF. The CDR3 DNA follows: TGTGCCAGCAGTGAGGGCAGCCCTCTATCCTACAATGAGCAGTTCTTC.

This sequence joins TRBV7-8 and TRBJ2-2, with 9 nucleotides matching TRBD2. This CDR3 has 17 residues. V was clipped by 6 bases and J by 0 bases; unmatched bases: 8. Germline CDR1 SGHVS, CDR2 FQNEAQ. The CDR3 protein is CASRTTSSGANTGELFF. The CDR3 DNA sequence: TGTGCCAGCAGAACAACTTCTAGCGGGGCGAACACCGGGGAGCTGTTTTTT.

CDR3 coding DNA: TGTGCCATCAGTGAGTCCGACACATTGTACCAAGAGACCCAGTACTTC. This sequence encodes CAISESDTLYQETQYF. The chain couples TRBV10-3 to TRBJ2-5; D is undetermined. V dropped 0 bases and J dropped 0 bases, with 11 bases sitting between them. The CDR3 runs 16 residues. Per the germline V gene, CDR1 is ENHRY and CDR2 is SYGVKD.